The source of this T cell receptor (beta chain) is a study of CD8+ T cells in alopecia areata. Treatment noted: oral pan-JAK inhibitor, 5-10 mg twice daily. Per germline, CDR1 LNHNV and CDR2 YYDKDF (reference sequence). This CDR3 region has 15 residues. Trimming pared 0 bases from V and 6 bases from J, leaving 11 bases between. RNA was extracted and reverse transcribed into cDNA as the sequencing template. Profiling relied on immunoSEQ multiplex PCR, and the TCRdb table lists in-frame clones only, not all of them. The table lists more than 150,000 clones, around 60% of them singletons. This clonotype was obtained from a human donor with alopecia areata. The chain joins TRBV15 to TRBJ2-2, with D perhaps matching TRBD2 (6 bases). The starting material was CD4+ T cells sorted from blood, obtained at week 4, from a patient treated with tofacitinib. The CDR3 spells CATSRDRRVAGELFF. CDR3 DNA: TGTGCCACCAGCAGAGATCGGAGGGTGGCCGGGGAGCTGTTTTTT. Based on the CDR3 plus reference TRBV15 and TRBJ2-2, the full variable domain is DAMVIQNPRYQVTQFGKPVTLSCSQTLNHNVMYWYQQKSSQAPKLLFHYYDKDFNNEADTPDNFQSRRPNTSFCFLDIRSPGLGDTAMYLCATSRDRRVAGELFFGEGSRLTVL.